The next 21 T cell receptor beta chains were all read from a single sample in a study of shared clonotypes between healthy human individuals (TCRdb year 2020). Libraries were built with the immunoSEQ multiplex PCR assay. Sourced from immuneACCESS, this table was stored by TCRdb with only in-frame sequences that have V and J called. A share of the clones is absent; for the studies checked, an unresolved V gene accounts for under half, and the remainder has no known explanation. Present in this sample are roughly 680,000 clones, roughly two thirds of which were seen just once. Over 1.5% of the sample comes from the top ten. Sequenced sample: memory CD4+ T cells sorted from blood. This sample's cell subset or site label indicates: CD45RA-negative fraction. The receptors come from a woman younger than 45 in good health.

This sequence joins TRBV19 and TRBJ2-7; possible D gene TRBD2, 6 bases. Trimming left V 4 bases short and J 7 bases short, with 17 bases between. From germline, CDR1 is LNHDA and CDR2 SQIVND (reference sequence). This CDR3 contains 14 residues. CDR3 loop: CASSSTGGSSEQYF. CDR3 in DNA: TGTGCCAGTAGTAGTACTGGGGGGTCGAGTGAGCAGTACTTC.

This clone came up a few times. The V gene is TRBV29-1, the J gene TRBJ2-3; D unclear. Deletions cut 4 bases from V and 2 bases from J, with 16 bases between. Germline lookup yields CDR1 SQVTM and CDR2 ANQGSEA. This CDR3 has 15 amino acids. As DNA, the CDR3 is TGCAGCGTTGGTCGAGGTGCTCGAAACACAGATACGCAGTATTTT. This codes for CSVGRGARNTDTQYF.

This rearrangement joins TRBV25-1 to TRBJ1-3; D is perhaps TRBD1 (5 bases). The ends were cut back, 1 base at V and 1 base at J, with 8 bases in the middle. Germline V lookup: CDR1 MGHDK, CDR2 SYGVNS. The length of the CDR3 is 15 residues. DNA of the CDR3: TGTGCCAGCAGTGAATCGGGGGGTTCTGGAAACACCATATATTTT. Translating gives CASSESGGSGNTIYF. The complete variable domain, with remaining parts taken from reference TRBV25-1 and TRBJ1-3, reads EADIYQTPRYLVIGTGKKITLECSQTMGHDKMYWYQQDPGMELHLIHYSYGVNSTEKGDLSSESTVSRIRTEHFPLTLESARPSHTSQYLCASSESGGSGNTIYFGEGSWLTVV.

This clone was seen many times. This chain connects TRBV5-1 to TRBJ2-5; 12 positions agree with TRBD2. V lost 5 bases and J lost 4; bases outside the gene matches: 6. CDR1 and CDR2 (germline): SGHRS, YFSETQ. The CDR3 extends over 15 amino acids. In DNA form, the CDR3 reads TGCGCCAGCAGACCGCTAGCGGGAGGGGGAGAGACCCAGTACTTC. Translating gives CASRPLAGGGETQYF.

The chain joins TRBV14 to TRBJ2-7; 8 bases fit TRBD1. In germline, CDR1 is SGHDN, CDR2 FVKESK. The V segment lost 2 bases and the J segment 3 bases; nucleotides outside the gene matches: 15. The CDR3 is 18 residues long. CDR3 DNA sequence: TGTGCCAGCAGCCAAAATGGGGTTGGGACAGGAAGACTCTACGAGCAGTACTTC. As protein: CASSQNGVGTGRLYEQYF.

The CDR3 DNA follows: TGTGCCTGGCAACCTCTTAACAGGGCTGACACTGAAGCTTTCTTT. This sequence encodes CAWQPLNRADTEAFF. V gene TRBV30 combines with J gene TRBJ1-1; D may be TRBD1 (6 bases). Looked up from germline, CDR1 is GTSNPN and CDR2 is SVGIG (reference sequence). The V end lost 5 bases, the J end lost 3 bases, and 19 bases lay between the germline ends. This CDR3 has 15 amino acids. Full variable domain (rest looked up from reference TRBV30 and TRBJ1-1): SQTIHQWPATLVQPVGSPLSLECTVEGTSNPNLYWYRQAAGRGLQLLFYSVGIGQISSEVPQNLSASRPQDRQFILSSKKLLLSDSGFYLCAWQPLNRADTEAFFGQGTRLTVV.

This chain connects TRBV5-6 to TRBJ2-7; a weak D match, TRBD2 (6 bases). This CDR3 comprises 11 residues. Trimming took 4 bases from V and 6 from J, leaving 8 bases between them. Germline assignment: CDR1 SGHDT and CDR2 YYEEEE. For the CDR3, the DNA is TGTGCCAGCAGCATGGGGGGCGAGCAGTACTTC. This translates into CASSMGGEQYF.

V gene TRBV6-5 combines with J gene TRBJ1-5; D gene uncertain. The length of the CDR3 is 13 residues. The germline CDR1 and CDR2 sequences are MNHEY and SVGAGI. V lost 7 bases and J 4 bases, leaving 11 bases between the germline ends. CDR3 nucleotide sequence: TGTGCCAGCAAGTGGTCTGAAAATCAGCCCCAGCATTTT. Its protein product is CASKWSENQPQHF.

Only a few counts were recorded for this clone. This chain connects TRBV5-4 to TRBJ2-5, with 8 bases that match TRBD1. The CDR3 loop spans 15 amino acids. Germline trimming cut 3 bases from V and 5 bases from J; bases unmatched to any gene: 9. Germline-derived CDR1 and CDR2 are SGHNT and YYREEE (reference sequence). The CDR3 region has the DNA TGTGCCAGCAGCTACGGGACAGGCCCTGGGGAGACCCAGTACTTC. This sequence encodes CASSYGTGPGETQYF.

V usage is TRBV5-8 and J usage is TRBJ1-1, with TRBD1 identical over 7 bases. The germline V gene encodes CDR1 SGHTS and CDR2 YDEGEE. There are 15 residues in the CDR3. V lost 2 bases and J lost 6; bases outside the gene matches: 10. The CDR3 DNA reads TGTGCCAGCAGCTTCCACGGACAGGTCGCCCCTGAAGCTTTCTTT. Translated, it gives CASSFHGQVAPEAFF.

This clone occurred a few times. The rearrangement joins TRBV21-1 to TRBJ1-2; no DNA check was done on the table's D call, TRBD1. TRBV21-1 is termed a pseudogene. The CDR3 spans 14 residues. The CDR3 sequence: CASSRGTGRGGYTF. CDR3 nucleotide sequence: TGTGCCAGCAGCAGGGGGACAGGGCGGGGTGGCTACACCTTC.

This clone came up a few times. V usage is TRBV12-5 and J usage is TRBJ2-1, with 12 bases that match TRBD2. The germline V gene encodes CDR1 LGHNT and CDR2 FRNRAP. Trimming took 0 bases from V and 6 from J; bases not matched to a gene: 0. This CDR3 has 15 residues. The chain's CDR3 is CASGLVTSGSNEQFF. The CDR3 DNA is TGTGCTAGTGGTTTGGTGACTAGCGGGAGCAATGAGCAGTTCTTC.

CDR3 bases: TGCGCCAGCAGGCCCGGGACAGCCGGAAACACCATATATTTT. Encoded protein: CASRPGTAGNTIYF. The chain carries TRBV5-1 and TRBJ1-3; TRBD1 matches at 7 bases. Germline assignment: CDR1 SGHRS and CDR2 YFSETQ. The CDR3 is 14 residues long. With V trimmed by 5 bases and J by 4 bases, 6 bases remained unmatched.

The chain employs TRBV11-3 and TRBJ2-5; D is possibly TRBD2 (6 bases). Germline CDR1 SGHNT, CDR2 YENEEA. V dropped 7 bases and J dropped 5 bases, with 20 bases sitting between them. CDR3 length: 15 amino acids. This CDR3 is CASTRSRGGWETQYF. CDR3 nucleotides: TGTGCCAGCACGCGAAGTCGGGGAGGTTGGGAGACCCAGTACTTC.

The V gene is TRBV2, the J gene TRBJ1-5; 7 bases are a match to TRBD1. CDR3 length equals 18 residues. V was pared by 0 bases and J by 2 bases, with 10 bases of the junction left unmatched. The germline CDR1 and CDR2 sequences are SNHLY and FYNNEI. The CDR3 here is CASSEAETGILGNQPQHF. The DNA of the CDR3 is TGTGCCAGCAGTGAAGCGGAGACAGGGATTTTGGGCAATCAGCCCCAGCATTTT.

The chain joins TRBV28 to TRBJ2-7, with TRBD2 identical over 12 bases. CDR3 size: 15 residues. With 6 bases clipped from V and 3 bases from J, the junction kept 6 bases outside the gene matches. Looked up from germline, CDR1 is MDHEN and CDR2 is SYDVKM. CDR3 DNA: TGTGCCAGCAGGCTGGGGACTAGCGGGTTCTACGAGCAGTACTTC. Encoded protein: CASRLGTSGFYEQYF.

V is TRBV5-1 and J is TRBJ2-5, with D perhaps TRBD2 (6 bases). V was trimmed by 3 bases and J by 5 bases, leaving 14 bases between them. This CDR3 contains 14 residues. Germline V lookup: CDR1 SGHRS, CDR2 YFSETQ. The CDR3 reads CASSSGLGEETQYF. CDR3 DNA sequence: TGCGCCAGCAGCTCGGGACTCGGGGAGGAGACCCAGTACTTC.

This chain links TRBV30 with TRBJ1-6; TRBD1 matches 9 bases. CDR1 GTSNPN and CDR2 SVGIG come from the germline V gene (reference sequence). CDR3 length: 14 residues. J lost 8 bases, V lost 4 bases, and 6 bases had no gene match. In DNA form, the CDR3 reads TGTGCCTGGAATTCGGGACAGGGTTATTCACCCCTCCACTTT. It specifies CAWNSGQGYSPLHF.

The chain recombines TRBV5-1 with TRBJ1-1, with no clear D. V lost 0 bases and J 0 bases, leaving 6 bases between the germline ends. This CDR3 is built from 14 residues. Germline V lookup: CDR1 SGHRS, CDR2 YFSETQ. The CDR3 DNA reads as TGCGCCAGCAGCTTGGATATGGTGAACACTGAAGCTTTCTTT. Its translation is CASSLDMVNTEAFF.

The genes are TRBV15 and TRBJ2-3; tentative D call: TRBD2 (7 bases). The CDR3 length is 12 residues. Germline assignment: CDR1 LNHNV and CDR2 YYDKDF (reference sequence). Trimming left V 5 bases short and J 8 bases short, with 11 bases between. The CDR3 sequence is CATSGGGGTQYF. The DNA of the CDR3 is TGTGCCACCAGCGGGGGCGGGGGTACGCAGTATTTT. Complete variable domain (other parts from reference TRBV15 and TRBJ2-3): DAMVIQNPRYQVTQFGKPVTLSCSQTLNHNVMYWYQQKSSQAPKLLFHYYDKDFNNEADTPDNFQSRRPNTSFCFLDIRSPGLGDTAMYLCATSGGGGTQYFGPGTRLTVL.

This clone was observed once. This could be a read error, since a much larger clone is one nucleotide away. J is TRBJ2-1 and V is TRBV2; 9 nucleotides match TRBD2. There are 13 residues in the CDR3. Germline lookup yields CDR1 SNHLY and CDR2 FYNNEI. The CDR3 DNA sequence: TGTGCCAGCGGACTAGCGCCATACAATGGGCAGTTCTTC. Translated, it gives CASGLAPYNGQFF.